This T cell receptor beta chain comes out of a study of STAT5B mutations in CD4+ large granular lymphocyte leukemia. Repertoires were generated with immunoSEQ multiplex PCR, while TCRdb's copy carries only in-frame clones and drops some. Among 4,600 or so clones listed, roughly 75% were seen once. Germline assignment: CDR1 SGHRS and CDR2 YFSETQ. This CDR3 is built from 16 residues. J gave up 2 bases and V 5 bases, and 7 bases lay outside the gene matches. This receptor was obtained from a man aged 70 or older with CD4+ T-cell large granular lymphocyte leukemia. Sequencing used PBMCs. This chain joins TRBV5-1 and TRBJ2-1; TRBD2 matches at 10 bases. The CDR3 nucleotides read TGCGCCAGCAGTTCCCAAGCGGGAGGGCCCTACAATGAGCAGTTCTTC. It translates to CASSSQAGGPYNEQFF.